This T cell receptor (beta chain) was found in a study of regulatory T cells in long-lasting Graves disease. As to time point: newly diagnosed GD, antithyroid drugs for less than 3 months. PBMC-derived RNA was used for the TCR library. Nine milliliters of peripheral blood were taken and placed in EDTA tubes. This clonotype has at least ten counts. Trimming at V came to 7 bases and at J to 1 base, leaving 7 bases not matched to a gene. CDR1 is ENHRY, CDR2 SYGVKD, per germline. The CDR3 covers 15 residues. Through Arm-PCR of CDR3 regions and iRepertoire HTBI primers, TCR beta libraries were built. How the authors handled the data: Looking across samples, the authors found some 67 TRBV and 13 to 15 TRBJ segments. TCRdb reanalysed the multiplex PCR reads using MiXCR and keeps one entry per CDR3 protein. The V and J calls shown here were made by TCRdb, not taken from the authors' results. Among roughly 610,000 distinct CDR3 sequences, around 15% were seen once, and the ten largest hold more than 10%.

These records were also assigned to another study, of T cells in Graves' hyperthyroidism and ophthalmopathy. As that report states: Ophthalmopathy stood apart from stable hyperthyroidism in a 13 V-J model.

The TCR sequence derives from a man between 18 and 35 years old with Graves disease. The specimen comprised peripheral blood mononuclear cells (PBMCs), sampled at new diagnosis, from a patient treated with antithyroid drugs. The rearrangement uses TRBV10-3 and TRBJ2-3; 8 nucleotides align to TRBD2. CDR3 sequence: CAIKSLAGGTDTQYF. In DNA, the CDR3 is TGTGCCATCAAATCCCTAGCGGGTGGCACAGATACGCAGTATTTT.